Listed below are T cell receptor beta chains from one sample, sequenced in a study of identical twins. TCRdb passed the 5' RACE reads through MiXCR, listing each CDR3 protein once. The sample has under 350,000 distinct CDR3 sequences, 8.5% to 9.5% seen once. These data were likewise used in another study, on yellow fever vaccine responses in identical twins.

The sample was CD8+ T cells sorted from blood. Receptor source: a woman aged 18-35 years in good health. CDR3s include the opening cysteine and the closing phenylalanine or tryptophan. A D gene is named only where the DNA matches it firmly. Size is stated for part of the rows, as once, few or many counts, or as a class when the clone is expanded.

d_gene	j_gene	v_gene	abundance	len	CDR3nt	CDR3aa
-	TRBJ1-1	TRBV10-3	-	14	TGTGCCATCAGTGAGCACGCGGGGGACACTGAAGCTTTCTTT	CAISEHAGDTEAFF
-	TRBJ1-2	TRBV10-3	-	13	TGTGCCGCTTTGGAACAGGCTATGGATGGCTACACCTTC	CAALEQAMDGYTF
-	TRBJ1-2	TRBV20-1	many	14	TGCAGTGCTAGTCTGACGCAGACTCCCTATGGCTACACCTTC	CSASLTQTPYGYTF
TRBD1	TRBJ2-7	TRBV7-6	many	14	TGTGCCAGCAGCCCAGAGGACAGGGGCTACGAGCAGTACTTC	CASSPEDRGYEQYF
TRBD2	TRBJ2-5	TRBV3-1	-	17	TGTGCCAGCAGCCAAGACAGACTAGCGGGATACCAAGAGACCCAGTACTTC	CASSQDRLAGYQETQYF
TRBD2	TRBJ2-3	TRBV5-1	-	19	TGCGCCAGCAGCTTGGCCGTCGCTAGCGGGGGGCCCGCCCAAGATACGCAGTATTTT	CASSLAVASGGPAQDTQYF
-	TRBJ2-1	TRBV20-1	-	13	TGCAGTGCCAGGATAAGCTCCTACAATGAGCAGTTCTTC	CSARISSYNEQFF
TRBD1	TRBJ2-1	TRBV12-5	-	16	TGTGCTAGTGGAGGACCCGGGACAGGGACTTACAATGAGCAGTTCTTC	CASGGPGTGTYNEQFF
-	TRBJ2-7	TRBV5-5	few	14	TGTGCCAGCAGACTTCCGGCGGCTCCCTACGAGCAGTACTTC	CASRLPAAPYEQYF
TRBD2	TRBJ2-7	TRBV4-3	few	13	TGCGCCAGCAGCCATACAGCGGGAGGCGAGCAGTACTTC	CASSHTAGGEQYF
TRBD2	TRBJ2-7	TRBV5-6	few	17	TGTGCCAGCAGCTTGGTTCGTCTTGGCGGGAGCCAGTACGAGCAGTACTTC	CASSLVRLGGSQYEQYF
TRBD1	TRBJ2-1	TRBV7-9	many	16	TGTGCCAGCAGCCTGACAGGGGGACACTCTTACAATGAGCAGTTCTTC	CASSLTGGHSYNEQFF
-	TRBJ2-1	TRBV20-1	few	13	TGCAGTGCTAAGGCACAAAATTACAATGAGCAGTTCTTC	CSAKAQNYNEQFF
-	TRBJ2-2	TRBV20-1	few	13	TGCAGTGCTAGAGTTCGGTACACCGGGGAGCTGTTTTTT	CSARVRYTGELFF
-	TRBJ2-5	TRBV4-1	many	14	TGCGCCAGCAGCCCCCGACACCTACAAGAGACCCAGTACTTC	CASSPRHLQETQYF
-	TRBJ2-1	TRBV7-9	few	14	TGTGCCAGCAGCAAACAAATCAGCGGGAATGAGCAGTTCTTC	CASSKQISGNEQFF
TRBD1	TRBJ2-7	TRBV5-1	many	16	TGCGCCAGCAGCTTTTTCCAGGGGACAGGGGGCTACGAGCAGTACTTC	CASSFFQGTGGYEQYF
TRBD1	TRBJ2-2	TRBV7-7	-	15	TGTGCTAGCAGCTTTCGGACAGGATCCACCGGGGAGCTGTTTTTT	CASSFRTGSTGELFF
TRBD1	TRBJ2-2	TRBV4-3	-	16	TGCGCCAGCAGCCTGGGACAGGGTACGAACACCGGGGAGCTGTTTTTT	CASSLGQGTNTGELFF
TRBD2	TRBJ2-1	TRBV28	many	18	TGTGCCAGCAGCTATCCGGGACTAGCGGGGTTGAACGGGAATGAGCAGTTCTTC	CASSYPGLAGLNGNEQFF
-	TRBJ1-4	TRBV9	many	14	TGTGCCAGCAGTATTGGAACAGGAAATGAAAAACTGTTTTTT	CASSIGTGNEKLFF
-	TRBJ2-7	TRBV4-3	many	15	TGCGCCAGCAGCCAAGCGGAGGGAGCCACCTACGAGCAGTACTTC	CASSQAEGATYEQYF
-	TRBJ2-7	TRBV2	few	14	TGTGCCAGCAGTGCCGGGACGGACACCTACGAGCAGTACTTC	CASSAGTDTYEQYF
TRBD2	TRBJ2-1	TRBV7-8	-	18	TGTGCCAGCAGCTCAGGACTAGCGGGGGGCCCACCCTACAATGAGCAGTTCTTC	CASSSGLAGGPPYNEQFF
TRBD2	TRBJ2-1	TRBV4-3	many	16	TGCGCCAGCAGCCAAGACCAGGGACTAGGGTACAATGAGCAGTTCTTC	CASSQDQGLGYNEQFF
TRBD1	TRBJ2-1	TRBV15	few	15	TGTGCCACCAGCCCGACAGGACAGGGGGGGGTTGAGCAGTTCTTC	CATSPTGQGGVEQFF